Presented here are 10 T cell receptor beta chains from one specimen sequenced in a study of blood T cell repertoires in COVID-19. Profiled with immunoSEQ multiplex PCR; TCRdb holds only in-frame clones, not every one. The sample has 100,000 to 110,000 clones, 85% to 90% seen once. Sequenced input: peripheral blood. The receptors here all came from a human donor in a cohort sampled during active COVID-19.

This clone was detected only once. The V and J genes are TRBV7-9 and TRBJ1-1; D is perhaps TRBD1 (5 bases). Germline V gene lookup returns CDR1 SEHNR and CDR2 FQNEAQ (reference sequence). The V end was cut by 1 base, the J end by 6 bases, with 12 bases between. This CDR3 contains 14 residues. The CDR3 nucleotides are TGTGCCAGCAGCTTAGGGGGGAGGGGCGCTGAAGCTTTCTTT. The encoded protein is CASSLGGRGAEAFF.

The V and J genes are TRBV5-5 and TRBJ2-7; tentatively, D is TRBD1 (6 bases). The ends were cut back, 0 bases at V and 3 bases at J, with 13 bases in the middle. CDR1 SGHKS and CDR2 YYEKEE come from the germline V gene (reference sequence). The CDR3 contains 15 residues. The CDR3 region is CASSLVGAGDYEQYF. The CDR3 bases are TGTGCCAGCAGCTTGGTGGGGGCAGGGGACTACGAGCAGTACTTC.

This clone was recorded once. The chain is built from TRBV19 and TRBJ2-7; the match to TRBD1 covers 8 bases. With V trimmed by 6 bases and J by 0 bases, 4 bases remained unmatched. The CDR3 covers 14 residues. Germline CDR1 is LNHDA and CDR2 is SQIVND (reference sequence). The CDR3 coding sequence is TGTGCCAGTAGCGGACAGGGTAGCTCCTACGAGCAGTACTTC. Its protein product is CASSGQGSSYEQYF.

The V call is TRBV4-1, the J call TRBJ2-1; no firm D call. CDR1 and CDR2 from the germline V gene are MGHRA and YSYEKL. V was cut by 1 base and J by 7 bases, with 8 bases left in between. This CDR3 comprises 13 residues. CDR3 loop: CASSQGAQNEQFF. In DNA form, the CDR3 reads TGCGCCAGCAGCCAAGGTGCACAGAATGAGCAGTTCTTC.

The V call is TRBV6-4, the J call TRBJ1-2; D uncertain. Germline V gene lookup returns CDR1 MRHNA and CDR2 SNTAGT. Trimming pared 0 bases from V and 7 bases from J, leaving 9 bases between. The CDR3 has 13 amino acids. In nucleotides, the CDR3 is TGTGCCAGCAGTGACTCCGGGTTTCGTGGCTACACCTTC. It codes for CASSDSGFRGYTF.

This sequence joins TRBV6-5 and TRBJ2-7, with 11 bases matching TRBD1. V lost 4 bases to trimming and J lost 3 bases; unmatched junction nucleotides: 2. CDR1 is MNHEY and CDR2 is SVGAGI in the germline V gene. The CDR3 is 14 amino acids. DNA of the CDR3: TGTGCCAGCAGTTGGGACAGGGGGGTCTACGAGCAGTACTTC. Encoded protein: CASSWDRGVYEQYF.

The rearrangement links TRBV14 to TRBJ1-1; no clear D gene. Germline loops: CDR1 SGHDN, CDR2 FVKESK. With 1 base removed from V and 0 bases from J, the gap between germline ends came to 9 bases. This CDR3 contains 15 residues. The CDR3 spells CASSQGVRMNTEAFF. The CDR3 nucleotides read TGTGCCAGCAGCCAAGGAGTTCGAATGAACACTGAAGCTTTCTTT.

The V and J genes are TRBV5-8 and TRBJ2-1; 13 bases are shared with TRBD2. The CDR3 is made up of 17 amino acids. Germline V gene lookup returns CDR1 SGHTS and CDR2 YDEGEE. With 0 bases clipped from V and 2 bases from J, the junction kept 2 bases outside the gene matches. CDR3 nucleotides: TGTGCCAGCAGCTTGGCGGGACTAGCGGGAACCTACAATGAGCAGTTCTTC. Protein: CASSLAGLAGTYNEQFF. Using reference TRBV5-8 and TRBJ2-1 for the parts outside the CDR3, the full variable domain is EAGVTQSPTHLIKTRGQQATLRCSPISGHTSVYWYQQALGLGLQFLLWYDEGEERNRGNFPPRFSGRQFPNYSSELNVNALELEDSALYLCASSLAGLAGTYNEQFFGPGTRLTVL.

The chain employs TRBV20-1 and TRBJ2-1, with TRBD2 identical over 12 bases. This CDR3 is built from 15 residues. Germline CDR1 DFQATT, CDR2 SNEGSKA (reference sequence). The V segment lost 3 bases and the J segment 7 bases; nucleotides outside the gene matches: 7. CDR3 nucleotides: TGCAGTGCTAGTACCCCTAGCGGGGGGGGAAATGAGCAGTTCTTC. Translating it yields CSASTPSGGGNEQFF.

The rearrangement uses TRBV11-2 and TRBJ2-7; 8 bases match TRBD1. Germline loops: CDR1 SGHAT, CDR2 FQNNGV. The trim removed 7 bases at V and 6 bases at J, leaving 14 bases unmatched. This CDR3 comprises 15 residues. CDR3 in amino acids: CASTPGSTGDFEQYF. CDR3 sequence (DNA): TGTGCCAGCACGCCTGGTTCGACAGGGGACTTCGAGCAGTACTTC. The variable domain in full, with the rest retrieved from reference TRBV11-2 and TRBJ2-7, is EAGVAQSPRYKIIEKRQSVAFWCNPISGHATLYWYQQILGQGPKLLIQFQNNGVVDDSQLPKDRFSAERLKGVDSTLKIQPAKLEDSAVYLCASTPGSTGDFEQYFGPGTRLTVT.